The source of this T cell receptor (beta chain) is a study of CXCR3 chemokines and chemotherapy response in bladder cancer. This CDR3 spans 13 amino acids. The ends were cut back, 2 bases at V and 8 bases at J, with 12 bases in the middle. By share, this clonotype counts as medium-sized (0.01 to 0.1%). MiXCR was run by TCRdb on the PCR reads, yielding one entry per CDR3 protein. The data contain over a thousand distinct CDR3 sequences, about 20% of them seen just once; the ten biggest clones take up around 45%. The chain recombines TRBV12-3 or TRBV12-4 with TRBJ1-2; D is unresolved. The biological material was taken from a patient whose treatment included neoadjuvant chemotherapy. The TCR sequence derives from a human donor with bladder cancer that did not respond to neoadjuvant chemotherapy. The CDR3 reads CASSLPHGLGYTF. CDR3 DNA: TGTGCCAGCAGTTTACCCCACGGGTTAGGCTACACCTTC.